This T cell receptor (beta chain) was sequenced in a study of T cells in Graves' hyperthyroidism and ophthalmopathy. Study-level points and caveats: Blood shared most expanded thyroid clonotypes above 0.001. The model's output predicted ophthalmopathy at a median of about 6.5 months prior to onset.

In this sample, this clonotype turned up a few times. What it binds is unknown. The germline gives CDR1 MNHEY, CDR2 SVGEGT. The V gene end was trimmed by 4 bases and the J gene end by 3 bases; junction bases not matched to a gene: 11. CDR3 length: 16 amino acids. Amplified TCR beta CDR3 regions came from RNA transcripts. Carried out on the TCR CDR3, a first-round RT-PCR used the HTBI primer set. TCRdb re-called the multiplex PCR reads through MiXCR, storing one row per CDR3 protein. This sample has around 690,000 distinct CDR3 sequences, with roughly 20% found just once. Lactation, pregnancy, other autoimmune disease or uncontrolled infection excluded patients.

This rearrangement joins TRBV6-2 or TRBV6-3 to TRBJ2-7; 8 bases match TRBD1. The receptor comes from a man aged 25-45 years with Graves' ophthalmopathy. The specimen sequenced was blood. Here the CDR3 DNA reads TGTGCCAGCAGTTTACCCCGCCGGACAGGGAGCTACGAGCAGTACTTC. This sequence encodes CASSLPRRTGSYEQYF.